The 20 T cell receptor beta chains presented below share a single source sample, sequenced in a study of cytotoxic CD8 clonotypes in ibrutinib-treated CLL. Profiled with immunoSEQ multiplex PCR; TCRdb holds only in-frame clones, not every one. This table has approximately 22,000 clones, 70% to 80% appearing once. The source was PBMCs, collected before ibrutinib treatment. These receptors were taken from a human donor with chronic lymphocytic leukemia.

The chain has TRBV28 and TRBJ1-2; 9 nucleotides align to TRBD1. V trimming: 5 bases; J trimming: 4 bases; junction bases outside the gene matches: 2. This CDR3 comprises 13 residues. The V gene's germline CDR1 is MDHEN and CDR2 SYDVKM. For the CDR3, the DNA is TGTGCCAGCAGTCGACAGGGGGGCTATGGCTACACCTTC. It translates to CASSRQGGYGYTF.

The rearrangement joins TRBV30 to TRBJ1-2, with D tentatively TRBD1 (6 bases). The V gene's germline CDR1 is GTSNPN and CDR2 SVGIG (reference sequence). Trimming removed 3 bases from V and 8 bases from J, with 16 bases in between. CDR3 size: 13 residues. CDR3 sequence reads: CAWSQGLLGGYTF. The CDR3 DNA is TGTGCCTGGAGCCAGGGGCTCCTCGGAGGCTACACCTTC.

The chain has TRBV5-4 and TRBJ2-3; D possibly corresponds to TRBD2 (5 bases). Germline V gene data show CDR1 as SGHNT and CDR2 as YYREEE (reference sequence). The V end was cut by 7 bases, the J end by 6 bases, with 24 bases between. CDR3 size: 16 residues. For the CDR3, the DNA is TGTGCCAGCTCGTCTGCGTTGGGGATCGGGATGGATACGCAGTATTTT. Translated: CASSSALGIGMDTQYF.

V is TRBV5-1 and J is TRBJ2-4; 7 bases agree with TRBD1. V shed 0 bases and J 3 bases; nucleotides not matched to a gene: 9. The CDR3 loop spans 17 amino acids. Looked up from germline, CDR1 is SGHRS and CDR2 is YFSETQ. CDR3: CASSLASGTANKNIQYF. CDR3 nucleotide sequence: TGCGCCAGCAGCTTGGCCAGTGGGACAGCAAACAAAAACATTCAGTACTTC. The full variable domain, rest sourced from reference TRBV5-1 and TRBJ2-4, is KAGVTQTPRYLIKTRGQQVTLSCSPISGHRSVSWYQQTPGQGLQFLFEYFSETQRNKGNFPGRFSGRQFSNSRSEMNVSTLELGDSALYLCASSLASGTANKNIQYFGAGTRLSVL.

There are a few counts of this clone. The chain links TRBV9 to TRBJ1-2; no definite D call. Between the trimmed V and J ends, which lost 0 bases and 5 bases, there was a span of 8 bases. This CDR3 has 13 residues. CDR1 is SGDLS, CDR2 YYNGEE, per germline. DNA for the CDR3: TGTGCCAGCAGCGTAGATCTGGAGTATGGCTACACCTTC. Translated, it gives CASSVDLEYGYTF.

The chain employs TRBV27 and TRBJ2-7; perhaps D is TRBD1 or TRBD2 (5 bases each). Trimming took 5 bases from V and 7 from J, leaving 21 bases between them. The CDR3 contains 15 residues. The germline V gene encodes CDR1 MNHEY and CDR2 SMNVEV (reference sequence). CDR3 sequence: CASSEVTGPLREQYF. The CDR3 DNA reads TGTGCCAGCAGTGAAGTAACGGGACCCCTCCGAGAGCAGTACTTC.

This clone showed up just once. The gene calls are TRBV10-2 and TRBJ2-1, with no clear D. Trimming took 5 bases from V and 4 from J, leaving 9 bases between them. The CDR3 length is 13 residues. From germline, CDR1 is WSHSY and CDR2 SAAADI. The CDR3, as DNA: TGCGCCAGCAGTAACCGAAGGTACAATGAGCAGTTCTTC. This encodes CASSNRRYNEQFF.

The CDR3 bases are TGTGCCAGCAGTGAAGAGGGCAGGTATGGCTACACCTTC. It specifies CASSEEGRYGYTF. The chain recombines TRBV2 with TRBJ1-2, with unresolved D. The V end was cut by 1 base, the J end by 5 bases, with 8 bases between. Per the germline V gene, CDR1 is SNHLY and CDR2 is FYNNEI. The CDR3 consists of 13 residues.

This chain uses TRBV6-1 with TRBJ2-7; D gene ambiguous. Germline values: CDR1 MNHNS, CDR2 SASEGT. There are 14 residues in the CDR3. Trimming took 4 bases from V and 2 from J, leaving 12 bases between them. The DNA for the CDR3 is TGTGCCAGCAGTGGGTTTGTAGGGCCCTACGAGCAGTACTTC. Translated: CASSGFVGPYEQYF.

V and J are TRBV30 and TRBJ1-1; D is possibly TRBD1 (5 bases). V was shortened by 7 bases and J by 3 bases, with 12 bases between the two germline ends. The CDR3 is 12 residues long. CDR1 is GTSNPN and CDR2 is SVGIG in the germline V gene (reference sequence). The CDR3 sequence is CASRQRDTEAFF. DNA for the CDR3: TGTGCCTCGAGACAGCGGGACACTGAAGCTTTCTTT.

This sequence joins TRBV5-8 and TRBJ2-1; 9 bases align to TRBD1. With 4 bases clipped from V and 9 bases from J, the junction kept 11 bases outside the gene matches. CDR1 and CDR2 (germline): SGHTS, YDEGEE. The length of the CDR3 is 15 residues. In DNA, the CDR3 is TGTGCCAGCAGCCAGAGTGGGACAGGGACGAGTGAGCAGTTCTTC. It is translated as CASSQSGTGTSEQFF.

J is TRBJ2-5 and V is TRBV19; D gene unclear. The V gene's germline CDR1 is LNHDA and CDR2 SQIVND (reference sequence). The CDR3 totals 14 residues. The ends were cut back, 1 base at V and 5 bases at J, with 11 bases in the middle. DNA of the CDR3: TGTGCCAGTAGTATAGGGGTGGGGTCGGAGACCCAGTACTTC. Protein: CASSIGVGSETQYF.

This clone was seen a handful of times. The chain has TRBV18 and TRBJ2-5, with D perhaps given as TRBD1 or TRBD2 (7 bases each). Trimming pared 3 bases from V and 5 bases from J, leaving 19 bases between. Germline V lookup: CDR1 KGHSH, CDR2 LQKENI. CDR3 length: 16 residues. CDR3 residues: CASSPLTGRGSETQYF. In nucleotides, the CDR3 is TGTGCCAGCTCACCTCTGACAGGGAGGGGGTCGGAGACCCAGTACTTC. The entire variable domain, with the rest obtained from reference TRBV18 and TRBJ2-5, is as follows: NAGVMQNPRHLVRRRGQEARLRCSPMKGHSHVYWYRQLPEEGLKFMVYLQKENIIDESGMPKERFSAEFPKEGPSILRIQQVVRGDSAAYFCASSPLTGRGSETQYFGPGTRLLVL.

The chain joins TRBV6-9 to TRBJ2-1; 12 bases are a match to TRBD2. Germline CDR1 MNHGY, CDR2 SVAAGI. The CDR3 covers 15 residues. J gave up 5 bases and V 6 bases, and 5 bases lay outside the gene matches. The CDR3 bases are TGTGCCAGCAGGGACCGGACTAGCGGGAACAATGAGCAGTTCTTC. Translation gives CASRDRTSGNNEQFF.

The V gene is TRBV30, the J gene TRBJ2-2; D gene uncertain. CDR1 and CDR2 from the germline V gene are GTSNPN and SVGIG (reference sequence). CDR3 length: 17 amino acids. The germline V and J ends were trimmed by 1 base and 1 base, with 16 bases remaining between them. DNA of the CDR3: TGTGCCTGGAGTGGCGGACCGCGAGCGCAGAACACCGGGGAGCTGTTTTTT. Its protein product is CAWSGGPRAQNTGELFF.

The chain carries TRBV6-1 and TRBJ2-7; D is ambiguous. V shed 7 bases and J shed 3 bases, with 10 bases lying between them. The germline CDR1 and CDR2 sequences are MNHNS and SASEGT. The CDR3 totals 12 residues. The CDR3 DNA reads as TGTGCCAGCACGCCTCCTAGCTACGAGCAGTACTTC. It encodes CASTPPSYEQYF.

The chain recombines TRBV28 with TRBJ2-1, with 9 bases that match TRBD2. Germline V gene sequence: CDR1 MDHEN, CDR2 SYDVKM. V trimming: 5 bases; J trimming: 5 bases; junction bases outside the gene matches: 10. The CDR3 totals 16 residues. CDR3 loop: CASSQPGLARHNEQFF. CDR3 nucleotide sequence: TGTGCCAGCAGTCAACCCGGACTAGCGCGGCACAATGAGCAGTTCTTC.

The CDR3 sequence is CASMGEGKISPGELFF. CDR3 in DNA: TGTGCCAGCATGGGTGAGGGGAAAATATCCCCCGGGGAGCTGTTTTTT. V gene TRBV2 combines with J gene TRBJ2-2, with D perhaps TRBD1 or TRBD2 (5 bases each). Trimming left V 7 bases short and J 6 bases short, with 21 bases between. The CDR3 spans 16 residues. Germline lookup yields CDR1 SNHLY and CDR2 FYNNEI.

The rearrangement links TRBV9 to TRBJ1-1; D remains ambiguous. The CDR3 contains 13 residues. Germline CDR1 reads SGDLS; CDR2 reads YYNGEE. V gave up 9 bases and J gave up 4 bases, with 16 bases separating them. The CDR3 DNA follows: TGTGCCATCAACCTTCCTCCGGGCACTGAAGCTTTCTTT. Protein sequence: CAINLPPGTEAFF.

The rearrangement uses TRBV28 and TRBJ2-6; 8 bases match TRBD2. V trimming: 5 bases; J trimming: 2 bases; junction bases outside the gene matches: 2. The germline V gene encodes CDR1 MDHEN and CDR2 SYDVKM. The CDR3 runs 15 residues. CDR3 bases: TGTGCCAGCAGTCAAGCGGGAGCTGGGGCCAACGTCCTGACTTTC. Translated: CASSQAGAGANVLTF.